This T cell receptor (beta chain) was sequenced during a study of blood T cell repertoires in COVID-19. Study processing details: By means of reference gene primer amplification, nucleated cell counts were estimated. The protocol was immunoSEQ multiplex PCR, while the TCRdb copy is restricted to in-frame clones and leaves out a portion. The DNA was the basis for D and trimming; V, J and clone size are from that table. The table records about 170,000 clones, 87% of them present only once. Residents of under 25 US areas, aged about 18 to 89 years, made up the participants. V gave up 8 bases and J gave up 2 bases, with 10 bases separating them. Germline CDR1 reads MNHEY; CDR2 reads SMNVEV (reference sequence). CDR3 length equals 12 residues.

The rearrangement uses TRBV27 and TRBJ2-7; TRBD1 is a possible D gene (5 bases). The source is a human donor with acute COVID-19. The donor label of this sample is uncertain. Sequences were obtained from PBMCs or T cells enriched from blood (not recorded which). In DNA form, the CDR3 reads TGTGCCAGCGGCAGGGATCCCTACGAGCAGTACTTC. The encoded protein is CASGRDPYEQYF.